This TCR beta chain was obtained from a study of cytomegalovirus exposure and HLA in healthy donors. Study-wide results and limits: Roughly even sequencing depth across donors was the assumption behind the presence/absence analyses. Testing in vitro showed a few CMV-associated chains specific for CMV antigens.

Researchers ran the PCR with 60 Vbeta and 13 Jbeta primers. The table came from immunoSEQ multiplex PCR; TCRdb's copy has only in-frame clones and leaves some out. The table lists 270,000 or so clones, around 86% of them singletons. This clone has just a few counts. The antigen remains unidentified. Trimming took 0 bases from V and 3 from J, leaving 9 bases between them. The CDR3 has 15 amino acids. The germline V gene encodes CDR1 SGHRS and CDR2 YFSETQ. Healthy donors of bone marrow made up the group. The source material was PBMCs. The origin of this receptor is a middle-aged man in good health and CMV-seropositive. The V and J genes are TRBV5-1 and TRBJ2-2; TRBD1 might be the D (6 bases). CDR3: CASSLVTGYTGELFF. As DNA, the CDR3 is TGCGCCAGCAGCTTGGTAACAGGGTACACCGGGGAGCTGTTTTTT.